The T cell receptor (beta chain) described here comes from a study of identical twins (dated by TCRdb to the mid-2010s). Context from the whole study: TCR alpha and beta repertoires from monozygotic twins, unrelated adults of various ages and cord blood were deep-sequenced to test whether fetal clonotypes persist. Replicate twin experiments were performed at different times using different library preparation protocols to rule out contamination. What the work shows at the level of the full study, not this receptor alone: Zero-insertion analyses could be partly confounded by invariant T cells such as MAIT and iNKT, although diverse VJ usage argued against such confounding for most clonotypes. In monozygotic twins, recombination models systematically underestimated out-of-frame TCR alpha sharing, but the models matched the sharing seen between unrelated individuals. In beta out-of-frame sequences, excess twin sharing was weaker, because having fewer shared sequences lowered the signal-to-noise ratio. Fewer insertions were carried by abundant cord blood beta clonotypes, a similar but weaker trend appeared in young adult naive repertoires, and no such trend appeared in memory repertoires. Conclusions relied on cross-sectional statistical analysis, since the same donors could not be followed over many years. Compared with coincidental sharing between unrelated individuals, an excess of low generation-probability sequences was observed among out-of-frame TCR alpha sequences shared between twins.

The method was 5' RACE. TCRdb shows the sequencer as Illumina HiSeq 2000. A universal primer binding site was added through template switching, and the final cDNA carried a unique molecular identifier so that TCR cDNA molecules could be counted accurately. First-strand cDNA for TCR alpha and beta chains was synthesized from specific primers in the conserved constant-segment region. To control for contamination, each cDNA library was double barcoded with a SMART-Mk sample barcode plus Illumina barcodes. TruSeq adapter sequences, together with Illumina sample barcodes, were added in two successive PCR steps. Sequencing of the TCR alpha and beta cDNA libraries was done on the Illumina HiSeq platform using custom primers. As for the authors' bioinformatics: Unique molecular identifiers were extracted from raw reads with MiGEC, and CDR3 positions were determined with MiXCR. For each individual, recombination models were inferred using an EM algorithm with the repgenHMM and IGoR tools. The tcR package in R was used for shared clonotype analysis, with sharing normalized by the product of cloneset sizes. To study raw recombination without the effects of thymic and clonal selection, out-of-frame nonproductive sequences were analyzed. In TCRdb, the public reads were trimmed at Q25 with fastp and aligned with MiXCR, with productive beta chains retained. Every distinct CDR3 protein forms one entry, paired with its most common genes and DNA. The V and J calls and clone size are TCRdb's, not the authors'. In all, the sample holds over 600,000 distinct CDR3 sequences, and about 20% of those were seen once. More than 4% of the sample goes to the ten largest clones.

CDR1 is given as SGHTA and CDR2 as FQGNSA, both from the germline V gene. V drops 2 bases and J drops 5 bases, leaving 28 bases in between. The CDR3 numbers 20 residues from cysteine through phenylalanine. Of the read, only the CDR3 DNA is kept; its 60 bases are in frame from base 1. All donors were healthy Caucasians. The twin cohort comprised three pairs of female monozygotic twins, all aged roughly 18 to 30 years. RNA for TCR libraries was isolated from peripheral blood mononuclear cells. Concerning this clonotype: Its recognized antigen is unknown. Base qualities are not recorded, but no much larger clone differs from it by a single base.

These data also formed part of another study, on T cells expressing NK-cell markers. That second publication adds: In sorted CD3+CD56+NKG2C+, CD3+CD56+NKG2C- and CD3+CD56-NKG2C+ T-cell subsets from roughly 8 donors, TCR beta-chain repertoires were profiled. Seven of the eight sequenced donors were HCMV-seropositive and one was HCMV-seronegative. To restrict sorting to alphabetaTCR-expressing T cells, an anti-gammadeltaTCR antibody was added in several experiments. For five or six donors, the dominant CD3+CD56+NKG2C+ clonotypes were among the top 10 CD8+ clonotypes and accounted for roughly 1.0-8% of CD8+ T cells. Those dominant clonotypes were again the most abundant among CD3+CD56-NKG2C+ cells in a handful of donors, at roughly 25-60.1%. Whether the expanded NKG2C-expressing T cell clones were specific for HCMV antigens remained unclear. The eight sequenced donors were randomly selected healthy volunteers, three men and five women. HCMV serostatus was determined by detecting HCMV-specific IgG in serum with a commercial ELISA kit. Bulk peripheral blood T-cell repertoires were additionally sequenced from unsorted PBMC for several donors. Reads were demultiplexed and grouped by UMI with MIGEC, and clonotypes were assembled and quantified with MiTCR. To remove erroneous sequences, TCR cDNA sequences were retained only when supported by two or more reads. The tcR package was used for downstream repertoire analysis, and clonotypes were matched across fractions by CDR3 nucleotide sequence plus V segment. VDJmatch was used to annotate antigen specificity against VDJdb, with one amino acid substitution allowed in CDR3.

The sequence is built from TRBV7-2 and TRBJ2-1, and possibly TRBD2, on 5 matching bases. Specimen: PBMCs. The TCR comes from a woman aged 18 to 35 in good health. The CDR3 amino acid sequence is: CASSLPLDDWGEGRHNEQFF. The nucleotide sequence is TGTGCCAGCAGCTTACCCCTAGACGATTGGGGAGAAGGGCGGCACAATGAGCAGTTCTTC.